This entry features one TCR beta chain sequence. The record originates from a study of monozygotic twins with cystic fibrosis. Profiled with immunoSEQ multiplex PCR; TCRdb holds only in-frame clones, not every one. Seen here are about 20,000 clones, approximately 90% observed once, and the top ten hold under 1.5%. This CDR3 has 14 amino acids. Germline V gene lookup returns CDR1 SGHVS and CDR2 FNYEAQ. Between the trimmed V and J ends, which lost 7 bases and 2 bases, there was a span of 14 bases. The specimen was blood. The gene calls are TRBV7-6 and TRBJ1-2; D not certain. This TCR was recovered from a woman in her 30s with cystic fibrosis. The CDR3 DNA follows: TGTGCCAGCAAACAGATTCCCTCCAACTATGGCTACACCTTC. Encoded protein: CASKQIPSNYGYTF.